The 25 T cell receptor beta chains below come from one sample, sequenced in a study of blood T cell repertoires in COVID-19. Sequencing used immunoSEQ multiplex PCR; TCRdb keeps in-frame clones, though not all of them. The data show under 350,000 clones, about nine tenths seen once. Input material: peripheral blood. Receptors were obtained from a middle-aged man with acute or convalescent COVID-19.

V usage is TRBV5-1 and J usage is TRBJ2-1; 8 bases are shared with TRBD2. The J segment lost 3 bases and the V segment lost 0 bases, leaving 5 bases of the junction unmatched. This CDR3 has 16 residues. The germline gives CDR1 SGHRS, CDR2 YFSETQ. The DNA for the CDR3 is TGCGCCAGCAGCTTGGATGGCGGGGGGCGCTACAATGAGCAGTTCTTC. Translated: CASSLDGGGRYNEQFF.

The CDR3 region is CASSEGYPDRDYGYTF. The CDR3 DNA reads TGTGCCAGCAGTGAGGGATACCCGGACAGAGACTATGGCTACACCTTC. The genes are TRBV6-1 and TRBJ1-2, with D possibly being TRBD1 (6 bases). Germline-derived CDR1 and CDR2 are MNHNS and SASEGT. V lost 3 bases and J lost 3, with 17 bases in between. This CDR3 contains 16 residues.

The chain combines TRBV18 with TRBJ1-2, with 11 positions matching TRBD1. Germline V gene lookup returns CDR1 KGHSH and CDR2 LQKENI. J was trimmed by 8 bases and V by 3 bases; bases with no gene match: 8. This CDR3 has 15 amino acids. The CDR3 is CASSPTEDRGLGYTF. The CDR3 DNA follows: TGTGCCAGCTCACCGACGGAGGACAGGGGGCTAGGCTACACCTTC.

The chain links TRBV11-3 to TRBJ1-6; 9 nucleotides line up with TRBD1. J lost 10 bases, V lost 4 bases, and 8 bases had no gene match. The V gene's germline CDR1 is SGHNT and CDR2 YENEEA. CDR3 size: 15 residues. This CDR3 is CASSSSGQGASPLHF. CDR3 in DNA: TGTGCCAGCAGCTCCTCGGGACAGGGAGCGTCACCCCTCCACTTT.

This CDR3 is CASSAVSSGNTIYF. In DNA form, the CDR3 reads TGTGCCAGCAGCGCAGTTTCCTCTGGAAACACCATATATTTT. The genes are TRBV7-9 and TRBJ1-3; no definite D call. Germline-derived CDR1 and CDR2 are SEHNR and FQNEAQ (reference sequence). Trimming stripped 5 bases from V and 0 bases from J, with 8 bases between. This CDR3 spans 14 amino acids.

The chain has TRBV10-3 and TRBJ2-1; D might be TRBD2 (6 bases). The V end was cut by 6 bases, the J end by 3 bases, with 6 bases between. Germline CDR1 reads ENHRY; CDR2 reads SYGVKD. CDR3 length equals 12 residues. DNA for the CDR3: TGTGCCATCAGGGGACTCTACAATGAGCAGTTCTTC. Residues: CAIRGLYNEQFF.

The rearrangement joins TRBV7-6 to TRBJ1-2; D unresolved. The CDR3 is 14 residues long. In germline, CDR1 is SGHVS, CDR2 FNYEAQ. Between the trimmed V and J ends, which lost 7 bases and 2 bases, there was a span of 14 bases. The CDR3 nucleotides read TGTGCCAGCAACCCACTGGGCAGCAACTATGGCTACACCTTC. As protein: CASNPLGSNYGYTF.

The chain links TRBV2 to TRBJ1-5, with D possibly TRBD1 on 5 matching bases. Germline V gene data show CDR1 as SNHLY and CDR2 as FYNNEI. The CDR3 sequence is 14 residues long. V was shortened by 2 bases and J by 4 bases, with 9 bases between the two germline ends. The CDR3 bases are TGTGCCAGCAGTGAATCAGGGAGGAATCAGCCCCAGCATTTT. Protein product: CASSESGRNQPQHF.

CDR3 DNA: TGTGCCTGGTCCCGGGAGAACTACGAGCAGTACTTC. Its protein product is CAWSRENYEQYF. The chain uses TRBV30 and TRBJ2-7, with D possibly matching TRBD2 (6 bases). V dropped 5 bases and J dropped 3 bases, with 11 bases sitting between them. The CDR3 consists of 12 residues. From germline, CDR1 is GTSNPN and CDR2 SVGIG (reference sequence).

The V and J genes are TRBV5-5 and TRBJ2-5, with 9 bases matching TRBD1. V lost 3 bases, J lost 5 bases, and 5 bases stayed unmatched. This CDR3 region has 14 residues. Germline CDR1 is SGHKS and CDR2 is YYEKEE (reference sequence). CDR3 sequence (DNA): TGTGCCAGCAGCTGGGACAGGGTCACTGAGACCCAGTACTTC. This translates into CASSWDRVTETQYF.

The chain links TRBV10-1 to TRBJ2-2, with D perhaps matching TRBD2 (5 bases). CDR3 size: 16 residues. V was shortened by 3 bases and J by 5 bases, with 16 bases between the two germline ends. Germline lookup yields CDR1 WNHNN and CDR2 SYGVQD (reference sequence). CDR3 sequence reads: CASSDAVAQYTGELFF. CDR3 sequence (DNA): TGCGCCAGCAGTGACGCGGTAGCGCAATATACCGGGGAGCTGTTTTTT.

CDR3 coding DNA: TGTGCCAGCAGCGCGTCGACAGTTAATGAAAAACTGTTTTTT. Its protein is CASSASTVNEKLFF. The chain uses TRBV9 and TRBJ1-4; D is possibly TRBD1 (5 bases). CDR1 is SGDLS and CDR2 is YYNGEE in the germline V gene. The length of the CDR3 is 14 residues. Trimming took off 3 bases at V and 4 bases at J, with 10 bases between the two ends.

The rearrangement links TRBV3-1 (or the pseudogene TRBV3-2) to TRBJ1-1; D is unclear. CDR1 LGHDT and CDR2 YNNKEL come from the germline V gene (reference sequence). Trimming took off 4 bases at V and 5 bases at J, with 17 bases between the two ends. The CDR3 covers 15 residues. The CDR3 nucleotides are TGTGCCAGCAGCCTTACAAATGACCCTAGGACTGAAGCTTTCTTT. It encodes CASSLTNDPRTEAFF.

V usage is TRBV18 and J usage is TRBJ1-1; the match to TRBD1 covers 12 bases. This CDR3 has 17 residues. Germline assignment: CDR1 KGHSH and CDR2 LQKENI. After removal of 2 bases from V and 6 bases from J, the junction contained 10 bases not matched to a gene. In DNA, the CDR3 is TGTGCCAGCTCACCATGGGGACAGGGGGCTATGAGGGCTGAAGCTTTCTTT. Protein: CASSPWGQGAMRAEAFF.

V gene TRBV5-1 combines with J gene TRBJ1-1, with D unclear. V lost 0 bases and J lost 4, with 16 bases in between. The CDR3 is 16 amino acids. Germline CDR1 SGHRS, CDR2 YFSETQ. The CDR3 loop is CASSLAGGLGSTEAFF. As DNA, the CDR3 is TGCGCCAGCAGCTTGGCCGGAGGGCTCGGGAGCACTGAAGCTTTCTTT.

This chain links TRBV20-1 with TRBJ1-2; TRBD1 matches 10 bases. Unmatched junction bases numbered 5, after V lost 3 bases and J lost 10 bases. This CDR3 region has 12 residues. Germline V CDR1 and CDR2: DFQATT, SNEGSKA (reference sequence). Written as DNA, the CDR3 is TGCAGTGCTAGTATGGACAGGGGGGACTACACCTTC. This translates into CSASMDRGDYTF.

The V and J genes are TRBV20-1 and TRBJ2-5; unclear D gene. The V gene lost 4 bases and the J gene lost 6 bases, with 6 bases spanning the gap. CDR1 is DFQATT, CDR2 SNEGSKA, per germline (reference sequence). The CDR3 sequence is 10 residues long. CDR3 DNA sequence: TGCAGTGCTACTCAGAAGACCCAGTACTTC. This translates into CSATQKTQYF.

The chain uses TRBV9 and TRBJ1-2, with a tentative D call TRBD1 (6 bases). Trimming removed 4 bases from V and 7 bases from J, with 17 bases in between. The CDR3 is 14 residues long. Looked up from germline, CDR1 is SGDLS and CDR2 is YYNGEE. In DNA form, the CDR3 reads TGTGCCAGCAGCCATGGACAGCCGGCGGGTGGCTACACCTTC. This sequence encodes CASSHGQPAGGYTF.

CDR3 region: CASSLLTSQETQYF. CDR3 nucleotide sequence: TGCGCCAGCAGCTTGCTGACATCCCAAGAGACCCAGTACTTC. The J gene is TRBJ2-5, the V gene TRBV5-1; D unresolved. V dropped 1 base and J dropped 1 base, with 8 bases sitting between them. Germline V gene sequence: CDR1 SGHRS, CDR2 YFSETQ. This CDR3 is built from 14 residues. The full variable domain, rest sourced from reference TRBV5-1 and TRBJ2-5, is KAGVTQTPRYLIKTRGQQVTLSCSPISGHRSVSWYQQTPGQGLQFLFEYFSETQRNKGNFPGRFSGRQFSNSRSEMNVSTLELGDSALYLCASSLLTSQETQYFGPGTRLLVL.

The chain joins TRBV10-1 to TRBJ2-5; D remains ambiguous. V was cut by 4 bases and J by 5 bases, with 5 bases left in between. Per the germline V gene, CDR1 is WNHNN and CDR2 is SYGVQD (reference sequence). This CDR3 is 11 amino acids long. The CDR3 region is CASSVGETQYF. Here the CDR3 DNA reads TGCGCCAGCAGTGTCGGTGAGACCCAGTACTTC.

CDR3 region: CACGRGLYEQYF. In DNA form, the CDR3 reads TGTGCCTGCGGGAGGGGGCTCTACGAGCAGTACTTC. The chain links TRBV12-3 or TRBV12-4 to TRBJ2-7, with 9 positions matching TRBD2. The CDR3 spans 12 residues. The V and J ends lost 11 bases and 3 bases, in that order; junction bases with no gene match: 5.

V and J are TRBV9 and TRBJ2-2, with 7 bases matching TRBD1. Trimming at V came to 4 bases and at J to 6 bases, leaving 9 bases not matched to a gene. The CDR3 extends over 15 amino acids. Germline values: CDR1 SGDLS, CDR2 YYNGEE. CDR3 loop: CASSSEQGWSGELFF. CDR3 DNA sequence: TGTGCCAGCAGCTCAGAACAGGGGTGGTCCGGGGAGCTGTTTTTT.

This sequence joins TRBV19 and TRBJ2-7; maybe TRBD1 (5 bases). The CDR3 runs 16 residues. CDR1 and CDR2 (germline): LNHDA, SQIVND (reference sequence). The germline V and J ends were trimmed by 1 base and 5 bases, with 18 bases remaining between them. CDR3 nucleotides: TGTGCCAGTAGTATAGTAGGGGCAGGGATTCCCGACGAGCAGTACTTC. This sequence encodes CASSIVGAGIPDEQYF. Filled out from reference TRBV19 and TRBJ2-7, the complete variable domain reads DGGITQSPKYLFRKEGQNVTLSCEQNLNHDAMYWYRQDPGQGLRLIYYSQIVNDFQKGDIAEGYSVSREKKESFPLTVTSAQKNPTAFYLCASSIVGAGIPDEQYFGPGTRLTVT.

The chain carries TRBV2 and TRBJ1-3; D uncertain. The germline V gene encodes CDR1 SNHLY and CDR2 FYNNEI. V was clipped by 0 bases and J by 0 bases, with 9 bases between them. The CDR3 is 16 residues long. In DNA, the CDR3 is TGTGCCAGCAGTGAAGCGGAGGTGAGCTCTGGAAACACCATATATTTT. This codes for CASSEAEVSSGNTIYF.

The CDR3 region is CASSRGGLMNTEAFF. The CDR3 DNA reads TGCGCCAGCAGCCGGGGGGGACTCATGAACACTGAAGCTTTCTTT. The chain links TRBV5-1 to TRBJ1-1, with D possibly being TRBD1 (5 bases). Germline V CDR1 and CDR2: SGHRS, YFSETQ. V was cut by 4 bases and J by 0 bases, with 13 bases left in between. CDR3 length: 15 amino acids. Combining the CDR3 with reference TRBV5-1 and TRBJ1-1 gives the whole variable domain KAGVTQTPRYLIKTRGQQVTLSCSPISGHRSVSWYQQTPGQGLQFLFEYFSETQRNKGNFPGRFSGRQFSNSRSEMNVSTLELGDSALYLCASSRGGLMNTEAFFGQGTRLTVV.